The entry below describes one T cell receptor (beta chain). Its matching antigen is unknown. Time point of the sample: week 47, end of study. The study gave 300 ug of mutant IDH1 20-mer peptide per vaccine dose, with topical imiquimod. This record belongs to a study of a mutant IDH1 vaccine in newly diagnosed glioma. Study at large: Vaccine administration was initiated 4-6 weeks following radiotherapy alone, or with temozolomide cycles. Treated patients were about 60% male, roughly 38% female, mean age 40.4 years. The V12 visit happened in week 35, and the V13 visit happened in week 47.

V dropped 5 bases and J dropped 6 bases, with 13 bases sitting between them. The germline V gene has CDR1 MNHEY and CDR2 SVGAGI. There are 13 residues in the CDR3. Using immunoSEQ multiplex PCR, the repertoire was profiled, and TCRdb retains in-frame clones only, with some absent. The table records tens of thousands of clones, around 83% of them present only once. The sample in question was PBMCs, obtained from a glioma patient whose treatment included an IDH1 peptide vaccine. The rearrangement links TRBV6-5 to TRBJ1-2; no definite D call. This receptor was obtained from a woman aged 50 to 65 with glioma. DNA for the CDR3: TGTGCCAGCAGTGCCCCCCCGGGTAATGGCTACACCTTC. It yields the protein CASSAPPGNGYTF.